Given below is one T cell receptor (beta chain) in context. Trimming removed 2 bases at V and 5 bases at J, with 9 bases between. The CDR3 runs to 13 residues. Germline V gene data show CDR1 as MNHEY and CDR2 as SVGEGT. Study processing details: For nucleated cells, counts were estimated from reference gene primer amplification. Profiled with immunoSEQ multiplex PCR; TCRdb holds only in-frame clones, not every one. V, J and clone size derive from that table, while D and trimming were established from the DNA sequence. The data show about 55,000 clones, around 86% seen once. The entry originates in a study of blood T cell repertoires in COVID-19. Study details: Sites in the United States, Italy and Spain provided acute and convalescent COVID-19 samples. From T cells, B-cell-depleted T cells, or PBMCs came the material, which was cDNA or gDNA.

The chain joins TRBV6-2 or TRBV6-3 to TRBJ1-1; D is uncertain. The source of this sequence is a man between 70 and 80 years old with acute or convalescent COVID-19. The specimen sequenced was peripheral blood. The CDR3 DNA follows: TGTGCCAGCAGTTACATTTCGGGAACTGAAGCTTTCTTT. The encoded protein is CASSYISGTEAFF.